This T cell receptor beta chain emerged from a study of CD8+ T cells in alopecia areata. On the study more broadly: Tofacitinib ran for 6 to 18 months before 6 months off drug.

Treatment specified: oral pan-JAK inhibitor, 5-10 mg twice daily. PBMCs provided sorted CD4+ and CD8+ T cells. Reverse transcription of extracted RNA yielded cDNA, which provided the sequencing template. Using immunoSEQ multiplex PCR, the repertoire was profiled, and TCRdb retains in-frame clones only, with some absent. The table shows about 180,000 clones, with about 51% occurring only once. The TCR originated in a human donor with alopecia areata. The source material was CD8+ T cells sorted from blood, sampled at approximately week 52, from a patient treated with tofacitinib.

In DNA, the CDR3 is TGTGCCAGCAGCCCGTTGGGACAGGGGCAAGAGACCCAGTACTTC. Translating gives CASSPLGQGQETQYF. The gene calls are TRBV7-2 and TRBJ2-5, with 10 positions matching TRBD1. CDR1 is SGHTA and CDR2 is FQGNSA in the germline V gene. The CDR3 is made up of 15 amino acids. The ends lost 5 bases at V and 2 bases at J; junction bases unmatched: 5.